This section outlines one TCR beta chain sequence together with its context. This clonotype was recorded a few times. It lacks a known antigen. It has no much larger one-base neighbor in the sample; base qualities were not kept. The sample's treatment or condition label, decoded: roughly 11-day PBMC culture with coronavirus spike peptide pools or control peptides (ViraFEST assay). The ViraFEST assay, used in the study, expanded antigen-specific T cells with peptide pools and then identified the expanded clonotypes through TCR sequencing. The convalescent patients' positive SARS-CoV-2 PCR tests were from March to December 2020, which was before the Alpha, Beta and Delta variants emerged in the United States. PBMCs were cultured at around 2 million per well in IMDM supplemented with approximately 5% human AB serum and 8 to 10 IU/ml IL-2, with 9.5 to 10 ug/ml peptide pools added. On days 3 and 7, half of the culture medium was replaced with fresh IL-2-containing medium. Once the cells had been in culture for around nine days, the EasySep CD4+ T cell isolation kit was used to isolate CD4+ T cells by negative selection. Ficoll-Paque Plus gradient centrifugation was used to isolate PBMCs from whole blood, and the isolated PBMCs were then either used fresh or cryopreserved at -140C. Triplicate wells were generally used for each culture condition.

These data are taken from a study of vaccination and CD4 T cells after COVID-19 (dated by TCRdb to between 2021 and 2024). With respect to the entire study: SARS-CoV-2 positivity had been established in the convalescent patients by nasal swab PCR, and mild disease was recorded in several of these patients and severe disease in one. Post-COVID blood samples were collected from convalescent patients a median of around 100 days after diagnosis, with a range of about 30 to 180 days. Post-vaccine blood samples were collected a median of around 10 weeks after the second vaccine dose, ranging from about 14 to 241 days. The convalescent cohort comprised six males and four females, including two Hispanic individuals, seven Caucasians, two Asians and one multiracial person. In 10 COVID-19 convalescent patients and a handful of infection-naive healthy vaccine recipients, researchers compared the spike-specific CD4+ TCR repertoire from before mRNA vaccination with the repertoire from after. Control cultures used a CEFX viral epitope pool as positive control, an HIV-1 Nef peptide pool as negative control, or no peptide. Each participant got two doses of either the Pfizer-BioNTech BNT162b2 vaccine (n=8) or the Moderna mRNA-1273 vaccine (n=2). Culture stimuli were overlapping spike peptide pools from SARS-CoV-2 and from the common cold coronaviruses HCoV-NL63, HCoV-OC43 and HCoV-229E.

For this chain, trimming is 7 bases at the V end and 5 bases at the J end, and the number of junction bases without a gene match is 3. Looking up the germline V gene (reference sequence) yields CDR1 DFQATT and CDR2 SNEGSKA. Inclusive of the bounding cysteine and phenylalanine, the CDR3 is 11 residues long. The only DNA kept is the CDR3, 33 bases in frame from the first base. The study at large found these results: An increase in the median number of SARS-CoV-2-reactive clonotypes from around 20 after infection to 38 after vaccination was observed, but the change was not found to be significant. In convalescent patients, a median around 86% of post-vaccine SARS-CoV-2-reactive clones were detected only after vaccination, suggesting vaccine-specific priming. Nearly all vaccine-specific clones in convalescent patients (304 of 307) were mono-reactive for SARS-CoV-2 spike rather than cross-reactive with common cold coronaviruses. Relatively few convalescent patients were included in the study, and early timepoints after natural infection were not analyzed.

Libraries were built with PCR. TCR sequencing of DNA from cultured CD4+ T cells used the Oncomine TCR Beta short-read assay at the Johns Hopkins FTIC core. The QIAamp micro DNA kit was used to extract genomic DNA from the cultured CD4+ T cells. Oncomine TCR Beta libraries from cultured CD4+ T cells were pooled with unique dual indexes and sequenced on an Illumina iSeq 100. Under the source paper's analysis protocol: Non-productive sequences were removed, and CDR3s not starting with C, not ending with F or W, or shorter than 7 amino acids were discarded. The MANAFEST web application was used to identify antigen-specific clonotypes by comparing peptide-stimulated wells against reference wells and other culture wells. To be called positive, a clone needed an FDR below 0.05, an odds ratio above 5, and a productive frequency above 0.1% in at least two of three replicate wells. A clonotype was classed as cross-reactive if the clonotype showed significant expansion both in SARS-CoV-2 spike wells and in at least one common cold coronavirus spike condition. Similarity between CDR3 sequences was evaluated in R version 3.6.1 using Levenshtein distances (stringdist) and unrooted phylogenetic trees (ape). TCRdb applied fastp at Q25 and MiXCR to the public reads, then kept only in-frame beta chains. Rows are unified per CDR3 protein, each entry keeping the most common DNA and genes. V and J calls and clone size were set by TCRdb, not the authors. This sample holds about 24,000 distinct CDR3 sequences; around 62% were observed only once. Together, the top ten hold 7% to 9.5% of the sample.

The source is a human donor who had recovered from COVID-19. The V and J genes are TRBV20-1 and TRBJ2-5; 8 bases in between match TRBD2. The sample consisted of CD4+ T cells from blood, cultured in vitro. The DNA sequence reads TGCAGTGGGACTAGCCGGGAGACCCAGTACTTC. This translates into CSGTSRETQYF.